The 5 T cell receptor beta chains in this list originate from one sample, sequenced in a study of memory CD4+ T cells and cytomegalovirus serostatus. The sort gate was single viable CD3+CD4+CD8-CD45RO+ cells for memory CD4+ T cells. Generated by immunoSEQ multiplex PCR, the TCRdb table keeps only in-frame clones and is missing some. The sample records approximately 50,000 clones, about 80% being singletons. Sequenced sample: memory CD4+ T cells from blood. The receptors come from an adult in good health and CMV-seropositive.

The chain carries TRBV2 and TRBJ2-1; 13 bases map to TRBD2. This CDR3 is built from 14 residues. Germline loops: CDR1 SNHLY, CDR2 FYNNEI. V shed 7 bases and J 7 bases; nucleotides not matched to a gene: 4. This chain's CDR3 is CASTSGLAGNEQFF. The CDR3 DNA reads as TGTGCCAGCACCTCGGGACTAGCGGGAAATGAGCAGTTCTTC.

The V and J genes are TRBV5-6 and TRBJ2-2, with D possibly matching TRBD1 (5 bases). The CDR3 is 15 residues long. The germline V gene encodes CDR1 SGHDT and CDR2 YYEEEE. Trimming left V 5 bases short and J 4 bases short, with 15 bases between. The CDR3 DNA sequence: TGTGCCAGCAGTCCGGCAGGGATTCGCACCGGGGAGCTGTTTTTT. It is translated as CASSPAGIRTGELFF.

This clone has a handful of counts. This chain joins TRBV28 and TRBJ1-1; the D gene is possibly TRBD1 (5 bases). V was shortened by 8 bases and J by 1 base, with 8 bases between the two germline ends. The CDR3 has 12 amino acids. The germline V gene encodes CDR1 MDHEN and CDR2 SYDVKM. The CDR3 loop reads CASETGNTEAFF. The CDR3 DNA reads as TGTGCCAGCGAAACAGGGAACACTGAAGCTTTCTTT.

The chain couples TRBV9 to TRBJ1-5, with 7 bases identical to TRBD1. The junction had 5 bases not matched to a gene; V was cut back by 4 bases and J by 4 bases. The CDR3 runs to 14 residues. The germline gives CDR1 SGDLS, CDR2 YYNGEE. CDR3 residues: CASSQGQPNQPQHF. For the CDR3, the DNA is TGTGCCAGCAGCCAGGGACAGCCTAATCAGCCCCAGCATTTT.

The V gene is TRBV5-4, the J gene TRBJ2-5; D is undetermined. Trimming left V 5 bases short and J 5 bases short, with 22 bases between. This CDR3 is 16 amino acids long. The germline CDR1 and CDR2 sequences are SGHNT and YYREEE (reference sequence). The CDR3 DNA is TGTGCCAGCAGTGATATAGGACGAGACGACTTGGAGACCCAGTACTTC. Translation gives CASSDIGRDDLETQYF.